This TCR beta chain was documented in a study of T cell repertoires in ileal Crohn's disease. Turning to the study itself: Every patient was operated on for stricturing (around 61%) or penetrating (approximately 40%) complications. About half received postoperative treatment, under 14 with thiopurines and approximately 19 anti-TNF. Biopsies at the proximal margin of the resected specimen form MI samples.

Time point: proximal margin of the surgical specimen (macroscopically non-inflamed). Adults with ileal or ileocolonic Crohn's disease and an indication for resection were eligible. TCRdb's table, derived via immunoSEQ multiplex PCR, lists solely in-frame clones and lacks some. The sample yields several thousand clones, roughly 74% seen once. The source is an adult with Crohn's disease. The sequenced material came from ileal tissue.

DNA for the CDR3: TGCGCCAGCAGCTTAGCGACTCTCAAGGGCCGAGAGACCCAGTACTTC. Encoded protein: CASSLATLKGRETQYF. This sequence joins TRBV5-1 and TRBJ2-5; D gene unclear. The CDR3 covers 16 residues. V was pared by 2 bases and J by 4 bases, with 18 bases between. Germline V gives CDR1 SGHRS, CDR2 YFSETQ. Full variable domain (rest looked up from reference TRBV5-1 and TRBJ2-5): KAGVTQTPRYLIKTRGQQVTLSCSPISGHRSVSWYQQTPGQGLQFLFEYFSETQRNKGNFPGRFSGRQFSNSRSEMNVSTLELGDSALYLCASSLATLKGRETQYFGPGTRLLVL.